One TCR beta chain is described in this entry. The sample is drawn from a study of blood T cell repertoires in COVID-19. Data came from immunoSEQ multiplex PCR; TCRdb stores just in-frame clones and leaves some out. The table has roughly 180,000 clones, approximately 85% seen once. This CDR3 region has 15 residues. J lost 3 bases, V lost 2 bases, and 4 bases had no gene match. The germline CDR1 and CDR2 sequences are SGDLS and YYNGEE. The chain has TRBV9 and TRBJ2-3, with 9 bases lining up with TRBD2. Sequencing was done on a sample of PBMCs or T cells enriched from blood (not recorded which). The clonotype originates from a man aged 40-50 years who had recovered from COVID-19. The CDR3, as DNA: TGTGCCAGCAGCGTCTCTAGCGGGGCAACAGATACGCAGTATTTT. Its protein is CASSVSSGATDTQYF.